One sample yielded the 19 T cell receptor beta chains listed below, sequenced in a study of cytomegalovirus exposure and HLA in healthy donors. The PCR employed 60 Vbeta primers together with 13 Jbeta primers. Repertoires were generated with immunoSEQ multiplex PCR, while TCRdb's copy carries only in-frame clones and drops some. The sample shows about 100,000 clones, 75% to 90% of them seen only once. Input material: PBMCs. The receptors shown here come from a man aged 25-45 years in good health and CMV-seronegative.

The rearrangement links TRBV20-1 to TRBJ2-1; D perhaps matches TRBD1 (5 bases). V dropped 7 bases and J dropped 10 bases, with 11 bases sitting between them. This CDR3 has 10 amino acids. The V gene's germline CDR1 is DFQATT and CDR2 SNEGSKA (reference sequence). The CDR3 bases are TGCAGTGTAGGGGTCGGGGAGCAGTTCTTC. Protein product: CSVGVGEQFF.

CDR3 region: CASWGLAANEQFF. CDR3 DNA: TGTGCCAGCTGGGGACTAGCCGCCAATGAGCAGTTCTTC. The gene calls are TRBV7-8 and TRBJ2-1; the match to TRBD2 covers 9 bases. The V segment lost 8 bases and the J segment 6 bases; nucleotides outside the gene matches: 5. Germline CDR1 and CDR2: SGHVS and FQNEAQ. The CDR3 totals 13 residues. The variable domain in full, with the rest retrieved from reference TRBV7-8 and TRBJ2-1, is GAGVSQSPRYKVAKRGQDVALRCDPISGHVSLFWYQQALGQGPEFLTYFQNEAQLDKSGLPSDRFFAERPEGSVSTLKIQRTQQEDSAVYLCASWGLAANEQFFGPGTRLTVL.

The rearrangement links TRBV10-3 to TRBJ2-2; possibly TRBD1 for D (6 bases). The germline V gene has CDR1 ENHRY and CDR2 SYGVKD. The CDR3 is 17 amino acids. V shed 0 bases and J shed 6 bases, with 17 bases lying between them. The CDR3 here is CAISESSGQGFAGELFF. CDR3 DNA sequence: TGTGCCATCAGTGAGTCGTCTGGGCAGGGGTTTGCCGGGGAGCTGTTTTTT.

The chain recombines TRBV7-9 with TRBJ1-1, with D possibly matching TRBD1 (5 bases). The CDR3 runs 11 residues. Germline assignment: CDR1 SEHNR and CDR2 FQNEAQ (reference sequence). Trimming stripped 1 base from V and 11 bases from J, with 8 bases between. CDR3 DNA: TGTGCCAGCAGCTTAGGGCCAGGGGCTTTCTTT. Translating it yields CASSLGPGAFF.

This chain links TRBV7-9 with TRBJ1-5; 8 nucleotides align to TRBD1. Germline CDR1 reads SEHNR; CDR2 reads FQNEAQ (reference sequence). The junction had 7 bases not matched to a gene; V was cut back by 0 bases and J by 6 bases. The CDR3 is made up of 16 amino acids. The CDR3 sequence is CASSLAGQGGTQPQHF. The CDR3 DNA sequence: TGTGCCAGCAGCTTAGCAGGACAGGGAGGGACTCAGCCCCAGCATTTT.

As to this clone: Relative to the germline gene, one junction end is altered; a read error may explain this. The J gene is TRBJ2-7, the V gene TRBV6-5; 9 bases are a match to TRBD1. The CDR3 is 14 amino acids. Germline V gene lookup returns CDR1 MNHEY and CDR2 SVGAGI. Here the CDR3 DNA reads TGTGCCAGCAGTCTAGGGACAGGGAATGGAAGAATGGACTTC. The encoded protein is CASSLGTGNGRMDF.

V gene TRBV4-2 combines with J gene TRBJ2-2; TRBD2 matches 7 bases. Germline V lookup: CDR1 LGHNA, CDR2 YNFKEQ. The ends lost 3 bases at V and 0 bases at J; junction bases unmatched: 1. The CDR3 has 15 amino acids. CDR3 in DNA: TGTGCCAGCAGCCACCGGGAGGCGAACACCGGGGAGCTGTTTTTT. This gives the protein CASSHREANTGELFF.

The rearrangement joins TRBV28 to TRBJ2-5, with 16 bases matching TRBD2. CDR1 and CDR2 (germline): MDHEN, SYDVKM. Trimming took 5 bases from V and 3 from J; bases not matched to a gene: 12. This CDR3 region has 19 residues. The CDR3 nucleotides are TGTGCCAGCAGTCATACACTACCGGGACTAGCGGGGGGGAAAGAGACCCAGTACTTC. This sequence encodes CASSHTLPGLAGGKETQYF. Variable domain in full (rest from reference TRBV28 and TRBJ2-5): DVKVTQSSRYLVKRTGEKVFLECVQDMDHENMFWYRQDPGLGLRLIYFSYDVKMKEKGDIPEGYSVSREKKERFSLILESASTNQTSMYLCASSHTLPGLAGGKETQYFGPGTRLLVL.

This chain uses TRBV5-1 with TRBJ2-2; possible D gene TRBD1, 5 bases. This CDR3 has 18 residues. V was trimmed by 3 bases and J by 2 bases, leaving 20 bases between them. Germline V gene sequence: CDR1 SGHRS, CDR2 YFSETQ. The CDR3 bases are TGCGCCAGCAGCTCAGCCCACCAGGCAGGGCCTAACACCGGGGAGCTGTTTTTT. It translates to CASSSAHQAGPNTGELFF. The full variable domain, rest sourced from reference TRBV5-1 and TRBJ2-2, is KAGVTQTPRYLIKTRGQQVTLSCSPISGHRSVSWYQQTPGQGLQFLFEYFSETQRNKGNFPGRFSGRQFSNSRSEMNVSTLELGDSALYLCASSSAHQAGPNTGELFFGEGSRLTVL.

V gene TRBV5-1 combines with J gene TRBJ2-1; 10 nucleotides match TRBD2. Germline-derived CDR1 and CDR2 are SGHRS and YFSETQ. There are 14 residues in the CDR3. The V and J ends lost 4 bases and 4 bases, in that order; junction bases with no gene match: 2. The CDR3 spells CASSGAGGYNEQFF. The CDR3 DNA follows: TGCGCCAGCAGCGGAGCGGGAGGGTACAATGAGCAGTTCTTC.

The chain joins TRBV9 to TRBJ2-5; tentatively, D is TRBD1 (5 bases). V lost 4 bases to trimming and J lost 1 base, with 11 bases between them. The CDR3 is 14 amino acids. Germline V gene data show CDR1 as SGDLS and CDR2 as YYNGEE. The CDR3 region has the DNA TGTGCCAGCAGCCCAGGACATTTCCAAGAGACCCAGTACTTC. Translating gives CASSPGHFQETQYF. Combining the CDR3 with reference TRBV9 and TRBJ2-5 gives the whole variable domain DSGVTQTPKHLITATGQRVTLRCSPRSGDLSVYWYQQSLDQGLQFLIQYYNGEERAKGNILERFSAQQFPDLHSELNLSSLELGDSALYFCASSPGHFQETQYFGPGTRLLVL.

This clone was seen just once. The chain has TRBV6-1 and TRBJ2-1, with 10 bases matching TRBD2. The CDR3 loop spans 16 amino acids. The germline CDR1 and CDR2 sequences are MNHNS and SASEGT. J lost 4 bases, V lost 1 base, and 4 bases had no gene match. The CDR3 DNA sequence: TGTGCCAGCAGTGAAGTACTAGCGGGGAGGTACAATGAGCAGTTCTTC. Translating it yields CASSEVLAGRYNEQFF.

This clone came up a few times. The CDR3: CASRPGTGVSYEQYF. For the CDR3, the DNA is TGTGCCAGCAGACCCGGGACAGGGGTCTCCTACGAGCAGTACTTC. The rearrangement joins TRBV5-5 to TRBJ2-7, with 10 positions matching TRBD1. J was trimmed by 0 bases and V by 5 bases; bases with no gene match: 5. CDR1 and CDR2 from the germline V gene are SGHKS and YYEKEE (reference sequence). There are 15 residues in the CDR3.

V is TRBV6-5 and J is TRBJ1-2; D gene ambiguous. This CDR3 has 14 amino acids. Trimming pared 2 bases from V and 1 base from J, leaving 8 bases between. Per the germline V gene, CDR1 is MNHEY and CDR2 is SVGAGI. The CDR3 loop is CASSYGGYNYGYTF. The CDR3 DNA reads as TGTGCCAGCAGTTACGGCGGCTATAACTATGGCTACACCTTC.

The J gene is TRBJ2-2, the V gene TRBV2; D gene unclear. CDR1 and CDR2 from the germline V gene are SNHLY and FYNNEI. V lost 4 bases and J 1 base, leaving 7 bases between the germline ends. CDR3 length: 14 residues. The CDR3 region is CASSGLMNTGELFF. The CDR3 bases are TGTGCCAGCAGTGGACTCATGAACACCGGGGAGCTGTTTTTT.

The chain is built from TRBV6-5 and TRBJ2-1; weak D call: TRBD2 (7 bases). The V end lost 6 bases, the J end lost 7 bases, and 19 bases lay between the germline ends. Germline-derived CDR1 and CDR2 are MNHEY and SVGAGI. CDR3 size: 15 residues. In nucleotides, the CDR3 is TGTGCCAGCAGCTTACAGGGACTACCGGGGAATGAGCAGTTCTTC. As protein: CASSLQGLPGNEQFF.

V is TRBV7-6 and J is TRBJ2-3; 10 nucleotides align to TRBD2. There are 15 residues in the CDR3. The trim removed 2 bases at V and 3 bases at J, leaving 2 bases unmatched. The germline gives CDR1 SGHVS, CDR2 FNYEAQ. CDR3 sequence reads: CASSLTLAGTDTQYF. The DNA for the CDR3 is TGTGCCAGCAGCTTAACACTAGCGGGAACAGATACGCAGTATTTT.

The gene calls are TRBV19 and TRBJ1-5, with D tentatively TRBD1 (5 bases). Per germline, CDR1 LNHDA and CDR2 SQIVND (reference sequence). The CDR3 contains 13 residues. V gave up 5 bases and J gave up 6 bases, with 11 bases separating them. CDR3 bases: TGTGCCAGTAGTTCGGGGGGTAGTCAGCCCCAGCATTTT. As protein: CASSSGGSQPQHF.

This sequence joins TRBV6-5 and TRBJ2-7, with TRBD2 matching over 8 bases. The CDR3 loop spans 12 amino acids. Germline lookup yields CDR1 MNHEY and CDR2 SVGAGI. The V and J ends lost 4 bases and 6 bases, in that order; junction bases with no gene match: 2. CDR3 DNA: TGTGCCAGCAGTTCGGGACTAGGCGAGCAGTACTTC. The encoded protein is CASSSGLGEQYF.